The entry below describes one T cell receptor (beta chain). Its antigen is currently unknown. The PCR was carried out with 60 Vbeta primers and 13 Jbeta primers. Using immunoSEQ multiplex PCR, the repertoire was profiled, and TCRdb retains in-frame clones only, with some absent. The sample carries approximately 74,000 clones, under 70% recorded once. The CDR3 has 15 residues. CDR1 and CDR2 (germline): SNHLY, FYNNEI. Trimming took 3 bases from V and 0 from J; bases not matched to a gene: 3. The data stem from a study of cytomegalovirus exposure and HLA in healthy donors. Overall study findings and caveats: Accurate HLA-A and HLA-B prediction from TCR beta sequences was reported for most subjects. Using a false discovery rate of 0.05, a later analysis showed that 15,000 to 20,000 TCR beta sequences were associated with HLA alleles. Most CMV-associated TCR beta chains appeared HLA-restricted in a later analysis. Sequence variants that were highly shared formed a cluster that was likely a sequencing artifact.

This receptor was obtained from a man between 25 and 39 years old in good health and CMV-seropositive. Sequenced material: PBMCs. The chain couples TRBV2 to TRBJ2-7, with 9 bases fitting TRBD2. The CDR3 region is CASSDERGDSYEQYF. CDR3 in DNA: TGTGCCAGCAGTGATGAGCGGGGGGACTCCTACGAGCAGTACTTC.